The entry that follows covers one T cell receptor (beta chain) sequence. Its antigen remains unknown. The sample is drawn from a study of T cell responses to AZD1222 COVID-19 vaccine. General study results and limits: The study reported that nearly half of spike-specific TCRs target unmutated variant regions. Across spike, vaccine-associated CD4 TCRs were found, dominant at 160-218 and 743-854.

The length of the CDR3 is 14 residues. The germline V gene has CDR1 LNHDA and CDR2 SQIVND (reference sequence). V lost 11 bases to trimming and J lost 4 bases, with 19 bases between them. Profiled with immunoSEQ multiplex PCR; TCRdb holds only in-frame clones, not every one. This table has approximately 150,000 clones, roughly nine tenths appearing once. This TCR came from an adult who received the AZD1222 COVID-19 vaccine. The chain employs TRBV19 and TRBJ2-3; weak D call: TRBD2 (6 bases). The specimen comprised peripheral blood, sampled 28 days after the second AZD1222 dose. The CDR3 sequence: CACRGWPDADTQYF. CDR3 in DNA: TGTGCCTGCCGGGGGTGGCCTGACGCAGATACGCAGTATTTT. Supplemented by reference TRBV19 and TRBJ2-3, the full variable domain reads DGGITQSPKYLFRKEGQNVTLSCEQNLNHDAMYWYRQDPGQGLRLIYYSQIVNDFQKGDIAEGYSVSREKKESFPLTVTSAQKNPTAFYLCACRGWPDADTQYFGPGTRLTVL.